The 21 T cell receptor beta chains in this list originate from one sample, sequenced in a study of T cell responses to AZD1222 COVID-19 vaccine. This table comes from immunoSEQ multiplex PCR, and its TCRdb copy is limited to in-frame clones, with some not included. The sample has more than 95,000 clones; approximately 83% are singletons. This specimen was peripheral blood, taken on day 0 of MenACWY control vaccination. These receptor sequences come from an adult in good health.

The rearrangement uses TRBV7-2 and TRBJ1-1; no clear D gene. V was trimmed by 0 bases and J by 7 bases, leaving 9 bases between them. The CDR3 runs to 13 residues. Germline assignment: CDR1 SGHTA and CDR2 FQGNSA. The CDR3 loop reads CASSLAPPSEAFF. CDR3 DNA: TGTGCCAGCAGCTTAGCACCACCAAGTGAAGCTTTCTTT.

This rearrangement joins TRBV5-1 to TRBJ1-1; the match to TRBD1 covers 8 bases. V trimming: 6 bases; J trimming: 4 bases; junction bases outside the gene matches: 14. CDR1 SGHRS and CDR2 YFSETQ come from the germline V gene. The CDR3 totals 16 residues. The DNA for the CDR3 is TGCGCCAGCACCACAAGACAGGGGAAGAGGGGCACTGAAGCTTTCTTT. Protein sequence: CASTTRQGKRGTEAFF.

This clone was observed once. This sequence joins TRBV9 and TRBJ2-1; TRBD2 agrees at 9 bases. V lost 3 bases, J lost 7 bases, and 20 bases stayed unmatched. Germline CDR1 is SGDLS and CDR2 is YYNGEE. This CDR3 is 19 amino acids long. The CDR3 DNA reads as TGTGCCAGCAGCGAGGGAGCGGGGGGCTTCCCCTCTAGTAGGAATGAGCAGTTCTTC. The encoded protein is CASSEGAGGFPSSRNEQFF.

This clone was seen just once. V and J are TRBV4-1 and TRBJ1-3; a weak D match, TRBD1 (5 bases). The germline V and J ends were trimmed by 0 bases and 7 bases, with 16 bases remaining between them. CDR3 size: 16 residues. Germline CDR1 MGHRA, CDR2 YSYEKL. The CDR3: CASSQDLWGVGNTIYF. CDR3 coding DNA: TGCGCCAGCAGCCAAGATCTGTGGGGGGTGGGGAACACCATATATTTT.

This rearrangement joins TRBV7-2 to TRBJ2-2; TRBD1 might be the D (5 bases). The V and J ends lost 2 bases and 0 bases respectively, with 10 bases between them. CDR1 is SGHTA, CDR2 FQGNSA, per germline. This CDR3 spans 16 amino acids. CDR3 DNA sequence: TGTGCCAGCAGCTTAAAGGGGTCCCCGAACACCGGGGAGCTGTTTTTT. Its protein product is CASSLKGSPNTGELFF.

This chain links TRBV28 with TRBJ1-2; 9 bases line up with TRBD1. The CDR3 contains 16 residues. Germline V gives CDR1 MDHEN, CDR2 SYDVKM. Trimming took 5 bases from V and 5 from J; bases not matched to a gene: 12. This chain's CDR3 is CASSIILGQGIYGYTF. The CDR3 DNA reads TGTGCCAGCAGTATTATCCTGGGACAGGGTATTTATGGCTACACCTTC.

The chain employs TRBV7-2 and TRBJ1-1; the D gene is possibly TRBD1 (5 bases). From germline, CDR1 is SGHTA and CDR2 FQGNSA. With 5 bases removed from V and 1 base from J, the gap between germline ends came to 20 bases. This CDR3 is built from 17 residues. The CDR3: CASSVTWGLRSNTEAFF. As DNA, the CDR3 is TGTGCCAGCAGCGTTACTTGGGGCCTCCGCTCGAACACTGAAGCTTTCTTT.

The V and J genes are TRBV19 and TRBJ1-5, with 10 bases fitting TRBD1. Germline CDR1 is LNHDA and CDR2 is SQIVND (reference sequence). V dropped 3 bases and J dropped 6; count of bases not matched to a gene: 2. The CDR3 has 14 amino acids. The CDR3 DNA sequence: TGTGCCAGTAGTATTTGGGACAGGGGTCAGCCCCAGCATTTT. Translated: CASSIWDRGQPQHF.

The gene calls are TRBV5-1 and TRBJ1-1; the D is unclear. The CDR3 is 13 amino acids. Germline V gives CDR1 SGHRS, CDR2 YFSETQ. Trimming removed 2 bases from V and 0 bases from J, with 5 bases in between. This chain's CDR3 is CASSLEMNTEAFF. CDR3 DNA: TGCGCCAGCAGCTTAGAGATGAACACTGAAGCTTTCTTT.

This clone showed up just a few times. The chain couples TRBV3-1 (or the pseudogene TRBV3-2) to TRBJ1-2, with TRBD1 as a possible D gene (6 bases). The germline V and J ends were trimmed by 0 bases and 0 bases, with 20 bases remaining between them. The germline CDR1 and CDR2 sequences are LGHDT and YNNKEL (reference sequence). The CDR3 contains 19 residues. CDR3 loop: CASSQEWSQGRGANYGYTF. In DNA form, the CDR3 reads TGTGCCAGCAGCCAAGAATGGAGTCAGGGGCGCGGAGCTAACTATGGCTACACCTTC.

This chain uses TRBV7-2 with TRBJ1-5; 7 nucleotides line up with TRBD1. The germline V gene has CDR1 SGHTA and CDR2 FQGNSA. The trim removed 2 bases at V and 3 bases at J, leaving 4 bases unmatched. The CDR3 spans 15 residues. The CDR3 region is CASSLPTGNNQPQHF. DNA of the CDR3: TGTGCCAGCAGCTTACCGACAGGGAACAATCAGCCCCAGCATTTT.

The CDR3 bases are TGTGCCAGTAGGAGACAGGGGGACTTATATAATTCACCCCTCCACTTT. Protein sequence: CASRRQGDLYNSPLHF. The genes are TRBV19 and TRBJ1-6; 9 bases align to TRBD1. The CDR3 extends over 16 amino acids. Trimming took 6 bases from V and 4 from J; bases not matched to a gene: 7. Germline V gene lookup returns CDR1 LNHDA and CDR2 SQIVND (reference sequence).

The chain couples TRBV30 to TRBJ1-4, with 8 bases identical to TRBD1. The CDR3 contains 13 residues. Trimming cost V 4 bases and J 7 bases; bases outside gene matches: 5. Germline CDR1 reads GTSNPN; CDR2 reads SVGIG (reference sequence). The CDR3 DNA reads TGTGCCTGGAAGCAGGGGGCAACTGAAAAACTGTTTTTT. Its protein product is CAWKQGATEKLFF.

The V and J genes are TRBV20-1 and TRBJ1-2; D is undetermined. V lost 3 bases to trimming and J lost 7 bases, with 15 bases between them. The germline CDR1 and CDR2 sequences are DFQATT and SNEGSKA (reference sequence). The CDR3 totals 13 residues. The CDR3 region has the DNA TGCAGTGCTAGTTGGTTCGGTCCCCCTGGCTACACCTTC. This codes for CSASWFGPPGYTF.

The chain has TRBV24-1 and TRBJ2-1, with 7 bases matching TRBD1. Germline assignment: CDR1 KGHDR and CDR2 SFDVKD. V dropped 9 bases and J dropped 0; count of bases not matched to a gene: 10. The CDR3 has 16 amino acids. CDR3 amino acids: CATSTTGKGSYNEQFF. The CDR3 nucleotides read TGTGCCACCTCGACGACAGGGAAAGGCTCCTACAATGAGCAGTTCTTC.

The chain combines TRBV19 with TRBJ1-2, with D maybe TRBD1 (5 bases). Germline values: CDR1 LNHDA, CDR2 SQIVND (reference sequence). Trimming shortened V by 11 bases and J by 4 bases, and 11 bases separated the two germline ends. The CDR3 sequence is 11 residues long. The CDR3 nucleotides are TGTGCCGCCCACCAGGGCTATGGCTACACCTTC. Its protein is CAAHQGYGYTF.

The rearrangement uses TRBV4-2 and TRBJ2-1; D gene ambiguous. V was shortened by 0 bases and J by 12 bases, with 12 bases between the two germline ends. The CDR3 has 13 amino acids. Germline V CDR1 and CDR2: LGHNA, YNFKEQ. CDR3 sequence (DNA): TGTGCCAGCAGCCAAGATCCTAACGGGCGGCAGTTCTTC. Amino acid sequence: CASSQDPNGRQFF.

J is TRBJ1-2 and V is TRBV6-5, with TRBD1 identical over 7 bases. The CDR3 sequence is 14 residues long. V shed 5 bases, J shed 5 bases, and the junction held 8 bases outside the gene matches. Per germline, CDR1 MNHEY and CDR2 SVGAGI. The CDR3 loop is CASSPYRDRYGYTF. The CDR3 bases are TGTGCCAGCAGTCCCTACCGGGACAGATATGGCTACACCTTC.

The V gene is TRBV4-3, the J gene TRBJ1-3; D unclear. The CDR3 spans 15 residues. V was pared by 0 bases and J by 0 bases, with 6 bases between. Germline CDR1 and CDR2: LGHNA and YSLEER. The CDR3: CASSQDWGSGNTIYF. CDR3 coding DNA: TGCGCCAGCAGCCAAGATTGGGGCTCTGGAAACACCATATATTTT.

The V call is TRBV6-2 or TRBV6-3, the J call TRBJ1-5, with D tentatively TRBD1 (5 bases). The germline CDR1 and CDR2 sequences are MNHEY and SVGEGT. The germline V and J ends were trimmed by 0 bases and 5 bases, with 11 bases remaining between them. The CDR3 spans 15 residues. CDR3 nucleotide sequence: TGTGCCAGCAGTTACTCGTCTCAGGGTCATCAGCCCCAGCATTTT. Protein sequence: CASSYSSQGHQPQHF.

This chain uses TRBV29-1 with TRBJ1-2, with 7 bases that match TRBD1. Germline V CDR1 and CDR2: SQVTM, ANQGSEA. The CDR3 consists of 11 residues. V was clipped by 6 bases and J by 8 bases; unmatched bases: 6. In DNA, the CDR3 is TGCAGCGTCCGCGGGACAGCGGGCTACACCTTC. It yields the protein CSVRGTAGYTF.